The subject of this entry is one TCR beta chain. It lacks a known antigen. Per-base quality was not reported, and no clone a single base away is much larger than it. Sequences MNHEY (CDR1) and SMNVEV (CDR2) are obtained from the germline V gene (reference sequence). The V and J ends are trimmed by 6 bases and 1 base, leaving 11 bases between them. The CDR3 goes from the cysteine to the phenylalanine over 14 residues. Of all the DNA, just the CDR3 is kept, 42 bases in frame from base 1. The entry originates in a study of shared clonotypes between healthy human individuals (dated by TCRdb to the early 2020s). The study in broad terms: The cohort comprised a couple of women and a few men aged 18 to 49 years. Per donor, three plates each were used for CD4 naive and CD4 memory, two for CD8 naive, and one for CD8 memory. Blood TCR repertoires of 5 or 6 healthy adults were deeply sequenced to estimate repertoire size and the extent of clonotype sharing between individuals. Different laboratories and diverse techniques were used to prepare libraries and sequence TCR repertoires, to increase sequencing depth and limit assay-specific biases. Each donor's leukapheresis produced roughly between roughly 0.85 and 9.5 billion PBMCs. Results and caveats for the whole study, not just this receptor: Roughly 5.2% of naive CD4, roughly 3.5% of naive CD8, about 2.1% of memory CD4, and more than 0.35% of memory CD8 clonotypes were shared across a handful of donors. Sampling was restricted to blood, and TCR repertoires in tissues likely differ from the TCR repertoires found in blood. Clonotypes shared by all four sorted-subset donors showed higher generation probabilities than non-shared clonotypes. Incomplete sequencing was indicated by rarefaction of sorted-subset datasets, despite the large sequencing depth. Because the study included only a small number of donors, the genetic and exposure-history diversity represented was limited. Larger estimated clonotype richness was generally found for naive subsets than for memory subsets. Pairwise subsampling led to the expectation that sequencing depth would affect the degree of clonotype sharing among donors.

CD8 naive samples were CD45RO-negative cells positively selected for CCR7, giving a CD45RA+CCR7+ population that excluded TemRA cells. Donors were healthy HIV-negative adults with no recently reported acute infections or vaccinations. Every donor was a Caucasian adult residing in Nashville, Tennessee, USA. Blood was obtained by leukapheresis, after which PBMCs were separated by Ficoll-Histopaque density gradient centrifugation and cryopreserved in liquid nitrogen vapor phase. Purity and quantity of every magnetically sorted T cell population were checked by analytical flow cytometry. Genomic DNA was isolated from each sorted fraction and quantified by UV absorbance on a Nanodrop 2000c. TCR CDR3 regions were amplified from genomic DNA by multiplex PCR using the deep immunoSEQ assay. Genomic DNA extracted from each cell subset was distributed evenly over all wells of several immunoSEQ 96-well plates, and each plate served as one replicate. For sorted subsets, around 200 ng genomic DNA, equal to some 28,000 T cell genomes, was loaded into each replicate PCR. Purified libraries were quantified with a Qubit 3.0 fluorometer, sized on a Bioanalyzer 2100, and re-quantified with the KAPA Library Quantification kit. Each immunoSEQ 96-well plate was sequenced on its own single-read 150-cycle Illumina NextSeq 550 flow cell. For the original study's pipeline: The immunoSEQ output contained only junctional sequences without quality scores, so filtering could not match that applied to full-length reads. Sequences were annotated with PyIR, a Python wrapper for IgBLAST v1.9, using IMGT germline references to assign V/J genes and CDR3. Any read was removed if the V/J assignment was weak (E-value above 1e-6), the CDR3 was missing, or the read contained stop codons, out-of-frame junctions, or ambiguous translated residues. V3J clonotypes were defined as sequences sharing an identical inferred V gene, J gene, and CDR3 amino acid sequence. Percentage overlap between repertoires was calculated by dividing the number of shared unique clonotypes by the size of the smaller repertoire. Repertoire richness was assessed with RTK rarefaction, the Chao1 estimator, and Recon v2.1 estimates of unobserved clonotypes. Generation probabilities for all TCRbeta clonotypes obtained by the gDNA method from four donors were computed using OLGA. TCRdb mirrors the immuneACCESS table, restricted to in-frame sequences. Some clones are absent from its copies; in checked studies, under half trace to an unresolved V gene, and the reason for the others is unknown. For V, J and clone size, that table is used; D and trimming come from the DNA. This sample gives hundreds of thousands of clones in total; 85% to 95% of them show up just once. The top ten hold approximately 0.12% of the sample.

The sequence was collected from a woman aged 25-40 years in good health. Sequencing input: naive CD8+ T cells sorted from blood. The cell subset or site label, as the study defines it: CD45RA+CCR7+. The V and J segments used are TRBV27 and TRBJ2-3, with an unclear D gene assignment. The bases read TGTGCCAGCAGCATGGCCCCGGGCACAGATACGCAGTATTTT. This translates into CASSMAPGTDTQYF.